This TCR beta chain was identified in a study of post-analysis software for immune sequencing data. Overall study: Multiple sclerosis in the patients followed relapsing-remitting, secondary progressive and progressive-relapsing courses. General study results and limits: TRBV segments more frequent in patients than in controls numbered about 5 and included TRBV5-6, TRBV5-1 and TRBV20-1. In multiple sclerosis, normalized Chao1 diversity was significantly below that of controls.

CDR3 length: 15 residues. The V and J ends lost 5 bases and 7 bases, in that order; junction bases with no gene match: 7. Sequencing libraries made from TCR beta cDNA carried unique molecular identifiers. T cells numbering roughly 0.95 to 11 million gave rise to roughly 550,000 cDNA molecules. MiXCR, run by TCRdb on the PCR reads, gives a single entry per CDR3 protein. The sample lists approximately 400,000 distinct CDR3 sequences; 30% to 45% were seen once. Regarding this clonotype: Its specificity is unknown.

This chain links TRBV12-3 or TRBV12-4 with TRBJ2-2; TRBD1 matches 10 bases. The sequenced sample was blood. This sequence was found in a girl under 18 with multiple sclerosis. This CDR3 reads CASSIDRGRGGELFF. For the CDR3, the DNA is TGTGCCAGCAGTATTGACAGGGGGCGCGGCGGGGAGCTGTTTTTT.